The clone carrying this T cell receptor beta chain occurred once. Its antigen is as yet unknown. Data came from immunoSEQ multiplex PCR; TCRdb stores just in-frame clones and leaves some out. The repertoire holds tens of thousands of clones, about 85% seen once, with roughly 1.1% in the top ten. This sample stems from a study of OX40 agonist ivuxolimab in advanced cancers. Study-wide context: Three patients responded partially, comprising one with hepatocellular carcinoma and two with cutaneous melanoma.

Germline-derived CDR1 and CDR2 are SGHRS and YFSETQ. The CDR3 length is 14 residues. Trimming removed 4 bases from V and 3 bases from J; junction bases left unmatched: 3. Study findings and constraints: Normalized expansion of T-cell clones was also low for some nonresponders. Among T cells, CD8+ cells averaged more expanded clones than CD4+ cells. At 0.1 to 3.0 mg/kg, CD4+ and CD8+ blood T cells expanded clonally by week 6.

V gene TRBV5-1 combines with J gene TRBJ2-3, with TRBD1 matching over 9 bases. The sequencing used CD4+ or CD8+ T cells sorted from blood, collected in a trial of the OX40 agonist ivuxolimab. The sequence derives from an adult with an advanced solid tumor such as melanoma, head and neck, liver or kidney cancer. CDR3 bases: TGCGCCAGCAGCCCGGACAGGGGAACAGATACGCAGTATTTT. Encoded protein: CASSPDRGTDTQYF.